The rows below give T cell receptor beta chains drawn from one sample of a study of blood T cell repertoires in COVID-19. The repertoire was sequenced with immunoSEQ multiplex PCR; TCRdb's copy has only in-frame clones and lacks some. The data show 200,000 to 250,000 clones, with over 75% seen just once and 1.5% to 2% held by the top ten. The sequenced sample was peripheral blood. The source of these receptors is a man aged 40-55 years with active or convalescent COVID-19. The CDR3 runs from the conserved cysteine through the conserved F or W. The order of the fields is V gene, clone size, D gene, J gene, CDR3 protein, CDR3 DNA. D genes are given only for firm matches. Some rows mark clone size as missing; the rest say once, few, many or name a class of expanded clone.

v_call: TRBV6-5; clone_size: -; d_call: TRBD1; j_call: TRBJ2-2; cdr3_aa: CASSIRDRGSGELFF; cdr3_nt: TGTGCCAGCAGTATCCGGGACAGGGGGTCCGGGGAGCTGTTTTTT
v_call: TRBV20-1; clone_size: -; d_call: TRBD2; j_call: TRBJ2-1; cdr3_aa: CSASDEEGLAGGWEQFF; cdr3_nt: TGCAGTGCTAGTGACGAAGAGGGACTAGCGGGGGGATGGGAGCAGTTCTTC
v_call: TRBV5-1; clone_size: -; d_call: -; j_call: TRBJ1-4; cdr3_aa: CASSSVQGTNEKLFF; cdr3_nt: TGCGCCAGCAGCTCCGTACAGGGCACTAATGAAAAACTGTTTTTT
v_call: TRBV24-1; clone_size: -; d_call: TRBD1; j_call: TRBJ2-6; cdr3_aa: CATPPRRQGERSGANVLTF; cdr3_nt: TGTGCCACCCCTCCTCGAAGACAGGGGGAGCGGTCTGGGGCCAACGTCCTGACTTTC
v_call: TRBV7-8; clone_size: -; d_call: -; j_call: TRBJ2-5; cdr3_aa: CASSLVRTGRQETQYF; cdr3_nt: TGTGCCAGCAGCTTAGTTCGTACAGGAAGACAAGAGACCCAGTACTTC
v_call: TRBV27; clone_size: -; d_call: TRBD1; j_call: TRBJ1-5; cdr3_aa: CASSFRGYSNQPQHF; cdr3_nt: TGTGCCAGCAGTTTCAGGGGGTATAGCAATCAGCCCCAGCATTTT
v_call: TRBV19; clone_size: -; d_call: TRBD1; j_call: TRBJ2-6; cdr3_aa: CASSTDRVWPGANVLTF; cdr3_nt: TGTGCCAGTAGTACAGACAGGGTTTGGCCTGGGGCCAACGTCCTGACTTTC
v_call: TRBV28; clone_size: few; d_call: -; j_call: TRBJ1-6; cdr3_aa: CASSLSRQNNSPLHF; cdr3_nt: TGTGCCAGCAGTTTATCTAGGCAAAATAATTCACCCCTCCACTTT
v_call: TRBV10-3; clone_size: few; d_call: -; j_call: TRBJ1-2; cdr3_aa: CAISESEGGYGYTF; cdr3_nt: TGTGCCATCAGTGAGTCAGAAGGGGGCTATGGCTACACCTTC
v_call: TRBV21-1; clone_size: -; d_call: -; j_call: TRBJ2-1; cdr3_aa: CASTHPEGQGGYNEQFF; cdr3_nt: TGTGCCAGCACCCACCCCGAGGGGCAGGGGGGCTACAATGAGCAGTTCTTC
v_call: TRBV27; clone_size: -; d_call: -; j_call: TRBJ1-1; cdr3_aa: CASSSEGTWTEAFF; cdr3_nt: TGTGCCAGCAGTTCGGAGGGAACCTGGACTGAAGCTTTCTTT
v_call: TRBV13; clone_size: -; d_call: -; j_call: TRBJ1-4; cdr3_aa: CASSPEGVEKLFF; cdr3_nt: TGTGCCAGCAGCCCCGAGGGGGTCGAAAAACTGTTTTTT
v_call: TRBV27; clone_size: -; d_call: -; j_call: TRBJ1-5; cdr3_aa: CASSLGTNQPQHF; cdr3_nt: TGTGCCAGCAGTTTAGGGACAAATCAGCCCCAGCATTTT
v_call: TRBV28; clone_size: -; d_call: -; j_call: TRBJ2-7; cdr3_aa: CAGGPRSETYEQYF; cdr3_nt: TGTGCCGGCGGGCCGAGAAGCGAGACCTACGAGCAGTACTTC
v_call: TRBV30; clone_size: -; d_call: -; j_call: TRBJ1-5; cdr3_aa: CAWAGGGNQPQHF; cdr3_nt: TGTGCCTGGGCCGGGGGAGGAAATCAGCCCCAGCATTTT
v_call: TRBV2; clone_size: once; d_call: -; j_call: TRBJ2-1; cdr3_aa: CASSSPRRNEQFF; cdr3_nt: TGTGCCAGCAGTAGTCCTAGGAGGAATGAGCAGTTCTTC
v_call: TRBV30; clone_size: -; d_call: -; j_call: TRBJ1-5; cdr3_aa: CAWSMAINQPQHF; cdr3_nt: TGTGCCTGGAGTATGGCAATAAATCAGCCCCAGCATTTT
v_call: TRBV9; clone_size: -; d_call: -; j_call: TRBJ2-5; cdr3_aa: CASSGGARQETQYF; cdr3_nt: TGTGCCAGCAGCGGGGGAGCGAGGCAAGAGACCCAGTACTTC
v_call: TRBV11-3; clone_size: -; d_call: TRBD1; j_call: TRBJ1-6; cdr3_aa: CASSSGQNNSPLHF; cdr3_nt: TGTGCCAGCAGCTCGGGACAGAACAATTCACCCCTCCACTTT
v_call: TRBV2; clone_size: -; d_call: -; j_call: TRBJ1-2; cdr3_aa: CASSDSGMYGYTF; cdr3_nt: TGTGCCAGCAGTGATAGCGGAATGTATGGCTACACCTTC
v_call: TRBV19; clone_size: -; d_call: -; j_call: TRBJ1-2; cdr3_aa: CASSSREANYGYTF; cdr3_nt: TGTGCCAGTAGTTCCAGGGAAGCTAACTATGGCTACACCTTC
v_call: TRBV28; clone_size: -; d_call: TRBD1; j_call: TRBJ1-4; cdr3_aa: CASSLRAGGLNEKLFF; cdr3_nt: TGTGCCAGCAGTTTGAGGGCAGGGGGCCTGAATGAAAAACTGTTTTTT
v_call: TRBV4-2; clone_size: many; d_call: TRBD2; j_call: TRBJ2-5; cdr3_aa: CASSPGTSGGQETQYF; cdr3_nt: TGTGCCAGCAGCCCCGGGACTAGCGGGGGCCAAGAGACCCAGTACTTC
v_call: TRBV5-4; clone_size: few; d_call: -; j_call: TRBJ1-3; cdr3_aa: CASSLGGPGSGNTIYF; cdr3_nt: TGTGCCAGCAGCTTGGGGGGGCCTGGAAGCGGAAACACCATATATTTT
v_call: TRBV7-8; clone_size: -; d_call: TRBD1; j_call: TRBJ1-3; cdr3_aa: CASSSRQGFSGNTIYF; cdr3_nt: TGTGCCAGCAGCTCCCGACAGGGGTTTAGTGGAAACACCATATATTTT
v_call: TRBV2; clone_size: -; d_call: -; j_call: TRBJ1-1; cdr3_aa: CASRPSLDYTEAFF; cdr3_nt: TGTGCCAGCAGACCATCCTTAGATTATACTGAAGCTTTCTTT
v_call: TRBV11-2; clone_size: -; d_call: -; j_call: TRBJ2-7; cdr3_aa: CASSLSSKQYF; cdr3_nt: TGTGCCAGCAGCTTAAGTTCTAAGCAGTACTTC
v_call: TRBV3-1/TRBV3-2; clone_size: -; d_call: -; j_call: TRBJ2-7; cdr3_aa: CASSQRAGPSVEQYF; cdr3_nt: TGTGCCAGCAGCCAGCGGGCAGGACCGTCGGTAGAGCAGTACTTC
v_call: TRBV7-9; clone_size: -; d_call: -; j_call: TRBJ1-2; cdr3_aa: CASSPVEAELFGYTF; cdr3_nt: TGTGCCAGCAGCCCGGTGGAGGCGGAGTTATTTGGCTACACCTTC
v_call: TRBV9; clone_size: -; d_call: -; j_call: TRBJ2-7; cdr3_aa: CASSGTGSKQYF; cdr3_nt: TGTGCCAGCAGCGGAACAGGGTCCAAGCAGTACTTC
v_call: TRBV2; clone_size: -; d_call: TRBD1; j_call: TRBJ1-4; cdr3_aa: CASKGQGGEKLFF; cdr3_nt: TGTGCCAGCAAAGGACAGGGGGGGGAAAAACTGTTTTTT
v_call: TRBV5-1; clone_size: -; d_call: -; j_call: TRBJ2-2; cdr3_aa: CASSLRANTGELFF; cdr3_nt: TGCGCCAGCAGCTTGAGAGCGAACACCGGGGAGCTGTTTTTT
v_call: TRBV9; clone_size: -; d_call: -; j_call: TRBJ1-1; cdr3_aa: CASSVAGNTEAFF; cdr3_nt: TGTGCCAGCAGCGTAGCCGGGAACACTGAAGCTTTCTTT
v_call: TRBV6-1; clone_size: -; d_call: -; j_call: TRBJ1-3; cdr3_aa: CASSEASSSSGNTIYF; cdr3_nt: TGTGCCAGCAGTGAAGCGTCGTCGTCCTCTGGAAACACCATATATTTT
v_call: TRBV29-1; clone_size: -; d_call: TRBD1; j_call: TRBJ1-3; cdr3_aa: CSVSGTAGNTIYF; cdr3_nt: TGCAGCGTATCCGGGACAGCAGGAAACACCATATATTTT
v_call: TRBV11-2; clone_size: once; d_call: TRBD1; j_call: TRBJ1-1; cdr3_aa: CASSFTGGVRTEAFF; cdr3_nt: TGTGCCAGCAGCTTTACAGGGGGCGTAAGAACTGAAGCTTTCTTT
v_call: TRBV7-2; clone_size: -; d_call: -; j_call: TRBJ1-5; cdr3_aa: CASSLDFRGNQPQHF; cdr3_nt: TGTGCCAGCAGCTTAGATTTCCGGGGCAATCAGCCCCAGCATTTT
v_call: TRBV27; clone_size: -; d_call: TRBD2; j_call: TRBJ2-1; cdr3_aa: CASSPGTSGNNEQFF; cdr3_nt: TGTGCCAGCAGCCCAGGGACTAGCGGAAACAATGAGCAGTTCTTC
v_call: TRBV6-1; clone_size: -; d_call: -; j_call: TRBJ1-5; cdr3_aa: CASSEIGQYSNQPQHF; cdr3_nt: TGTGCCAGCAGTGAGATAGGACAGTATAGCAATCAGCCCCAGCATTTT
v_call: TRBV5-4; clone_size: -; d_call: -; j_call: TRBJ1-4; cdr3_aa: CASSDMYEKLFF; cdr3_nt: TGTGCCAGCAGCGACATGTATGAAAAACTGTTTTTT
v_call: TRBV24-1; clone_size: -; d_call: -; j_call: TRBJ2-5; cdr3_aa: CATSNGAGSLGETQYF; cdr3_nt: TGTGCCACCAGTAACGGAGCAGGGTCCCTTGGAGAGACCCAGTACTTC
v_call: TRBV10-2; clone_size: -; d_call: TRBD1; j_call: TRBJ2-3; cdr3_aa: CASSTKDRGGEDTQYF; cdr3_nt: TGCGCCAGCAGTACCAAAGACAGGGGAGGAGAAGATACGCAGTATTTT
v_call: TRBV7-9; clone_size: few; d_call: -; j_call: TRBJ2-2; cdr3_aa: CASSPGGLFGSTGELFF; cdr3_nt: TGTGCCAGCAGTCCGGGCGGACTCTTCGGGTCGACCGGGGAGCTGTTTTTT
v_call: TRBV29-1; clone_size: -; d_call: -; j_call: TRBJ2-7; cdr3_aa: CSVERSSTGEQYF; cdr3_nt: TGCAGCGTTGAACGATCGTCAACGGGCGAGCAGTACTTC
v_call: TRBV19; clone_size: once; d_call: TRBD2; j_call: TRBJ2-1; cdr3_aa: CASSMFTSGVYNEQFF; cdr3_nt: TGTGCCAGTAGTATGTTTACTAGCGGGGTTTACAATGAGCAGTTCTTC
v_call: TRBV5-6; clone_size: -; d_call: TRBD1; j_call: TRBJ2-2; cdr3_aa: CASSSQGAGRTGELFF; cdr3_nt: TGTGCCAGCAGTAGCCAGGGGGCGGGAAGGACCGGGGAGCTGTTTTTT
v_call: TRBV30; clone_size: -; d_call: -; j_call: TRBJ2-2; cdr3_aa: CAWGGGREVLPGELFF; cdr3_nt: TGTGCCTGGGGGGGAGGTAGGGAAGTCTTACCCGGGGAGCTGTTTTTT
v_call: TRBV27; clone_size: -; d_call: -; j_call: TRBJ2-1; cdr3_aa: CASSFRGIPSEQFF; cdr3_nt: TGTGCCAGCAGTTTTAGGGGGATCCCAAGTGAGCAGTTCTTC
v_call: TRBV19; clone_size: -; d_call: -; j_call: TRBJ2-1; cdr3_aa: CASTRDSSSYNEQFF; cdr3_nt: TGTGCCAGTACCAGGGACTCCAGCTCCTACAATGAGCAGTTCTTC
v_call: TRBV6-5; clone_size: few; d_call: -; j_call: TRBJ1-2; cdr3_aa: CASSYSGPKQDGYTF; cdr3_nt: TGTGCCAGCAGTTACTCCGGGCCAAAACAGGATGGCTACACCTTC
v_call: TRBV5-1; clone_size: -; d_call: -; j_call: TRBJ1-4; cdr3_aa: CASQHDRLGGEKLFF; cdr3_nt: TGCGCCAGCCAACATGACAGGCTGGGCGGTGAAAAACTGTTTTTT
v_call: TRBV18; clone_size: -; d_call: -; j_call: TRBJ1-2; cdr3_aa: CASSPIQGERYTF; cdr3_nt: TGTGCCAGCTCACCAATCCAGGGCGAGCGCTACACCTTC
v_call: TRBV5-6; clone_size: -; d_call: -; j_call: TRBJ1-1; cdr3_aa: CASSLSVFQGTEAFF; cdr3_nt: TGTGCCAGCAGCTTGTCTGTTTTCCAGGGAACTGAAGCTTTCTTT
v_call: TRBV4-1; clone_size: -; d_call: -; j_call: TRBJ1-1; cdr3_aa: CASSQTSIMNTEAFF; cdr3_nt: TGCGCCAGCAGCCAAACCAGTATTATGAACACTGAAGCTTTCTTT
v_call: TRBV30; clone_size: -; d_call: TRBD2; j_call: TRBJ2-7; cdr3_aa: CAWTAGVEQYF; cdr3_nt: TGTGCCTGGACGGCGGGGGTCGAGCAGTACTTC
v_call: TRBV19; clone_size: -; d_call: -; j_call: TRBJ2-2; cdr3_aa: CASSIETTGTSTGELFF; cdr3_nt: TGTGCCAGTAGTATAGAGACGACCGGGACATCCACCGGGGAGCTGTTTTTT
v_call: TRBV27; clone_size: -; d_call: TRBD1; j_call: TRBJ1-2; cdr3_aa: CASSLLTGLGDGYTF; cdr3_nt: TGTGCCAGCAGTTTATTGACAGGGCTCGGGGATGGCTACACCTTC
v_call: TRBV4-2; clone_size: -; d_call: TRBD2; j_call: TRBJ2-3; cdr3_aa: CASSPTAGLVTDTQYF; cdr3_nt: TGTGCCAGCAGCCCTACAGCGGGGCTGGTCACAGATACGCAGTATTTT
v_call: TRBV11-1; clone_size: -; d_call: -; j_call: TRBJ2-1; cdr3_aa: CASSSQREQFF; cdr3_nt: TGTGCCAGCAGCTCCCAGCGAGAGCAGTTCTTC